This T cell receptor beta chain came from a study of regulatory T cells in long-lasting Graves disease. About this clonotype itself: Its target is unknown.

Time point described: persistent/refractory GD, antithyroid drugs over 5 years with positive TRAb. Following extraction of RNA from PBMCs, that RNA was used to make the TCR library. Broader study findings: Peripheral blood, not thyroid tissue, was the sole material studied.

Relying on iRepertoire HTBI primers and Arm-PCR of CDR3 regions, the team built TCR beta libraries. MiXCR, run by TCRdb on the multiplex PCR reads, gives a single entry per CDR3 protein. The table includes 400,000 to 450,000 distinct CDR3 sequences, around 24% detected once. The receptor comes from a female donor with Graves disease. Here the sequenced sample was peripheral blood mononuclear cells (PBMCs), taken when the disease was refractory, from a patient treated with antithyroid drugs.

CDR3 in DNA: TGTGCCACAGGACAGGAGGTAACAGATACGCAGTATTTT. It codes for CATGQEVTDTQYF. V is TRBV24-1 and J is TRBJ2-3, with TRBD1 matching 7 bases. The CDR3 is made up of 13 amino acids. V lost 10 bases to trimming and J lost 3 bases; unmatched junction nucleotides: 6. Germline lookup yields CDR1 KGHDR and CDR2 SFDVKD.